This T cell receptor beta chain derives from a study of cytomegalovirus exposure and HLA in healthy donors. Primers for the PCR totalled 60 Vbeta and 13 Jbeta. Produced via immunoSEQ multiplex PCR; TCRdb's table is partial and in-frame only. The data hold about 130,000 clones, with roughly 79% observed a single time. About this clone itself: Its antigen is undetermined.

Study-level results: Presence/absence analyses assumed roughly uniform sequencing depth across donors.

Sequencing was performed on PBMCs. This clonotype was sampled from a man younger than 45 in good health and CMV-seronegative.

The CDR3 spells CSVWSSAYEQYF. The CDR3 nucleotides read TGCAGCGTATGGAGTTCAGCCTACGAGCAGTACTTC. The rearrangement uses TRBV29-1 and TRBJ2-7; D is unclear. V gave up 6 bases and J gave up 2 bases, with 11 bases separating them. Germline V gives CDR1 SQVTM, CDR2 ANQGSEA. The CDR3 is 12 amino acids.